The sequence of this TCR beta chain was determined in a study of T cell responses to AZD1222 COVID-19 vaccine (dated by TCRdb to about 2021). For context, the study as a whole: Because spike-specific TCR depth and breadth did not differ between the two schedules, AZD1222 recipients who got a second dose at roughly 4 weeks were pooled with those who got a second dose at roughly 12 weeks. Enrollment into the trials was organized by age into subgroups of 18-55, 56-69 and 70-plus years, and those subgroups contained approximately 150, 30 and 60 TCR-sequenced participants, respectively. A total of 233 trial participants underwent TCR sequencing, of whom 207 received two doses of AZD1222 and approximately 25 received two doses of the MenACWY control vaccine. Here is what the overall study found, with its caveats: Only five or six AZD1222 recipients were SARS-CoV-2 seropositive at baseline, limiting conclusions about previously exposed vaccinees. Because no day 14 peak-response samples were available, the repertoires could be characterized only after the peak T cell response. After two AZD1222 doses, both the breadth and the depth of spike-specific TCRs were significantly higher than at day 0 and than in MenACWY recipients. In the small 56-69-year group, the increase in depth fell short of significance, most likely because of low power. The whole spike protein was spanned by vaccine-associated CD4 TCRs, and dominant responses were seen in regions 160-218 and 743-854. Most participants were white British and females outnumbered males, and the authors suggested that clonal diversity may have been underestimated. Nearly half of unique spike-specific TCRs reportedly recognized epitopes outside regions mutated in the B.1.351 and B.1.1.7 variants.

With regard to this clone: Its cognate antigen has yet to be identified. Base qualities are not recorded, but no much larger clone differs from it by a single base.

The CDR3 regions of human TCRbeta chains were subjected to immunosequencing. The study's processing was this. TCRs in the repertoires were compared against a reference library of SARS-CoV-2-specific TCRs that had been generated with the MIRA antigen-specificity platform. Breadth meant the fraction of unique TCRs that were SARS-CoV-2-associated, whereas depth meant the fraction of total T cells that were SARS-CoV-2-associated. Using the MIRA data, each spike-specific TCR was mapped to the spike region that the TCR reacts to and placed in a CD4 or CD8 class. Log10-transformed breadth and depth values were compared by one-way ANOVA with Sidak's multiple comparisons tests. TCRdb retrieved this table from immuneACCESS and kept in-frame rearrangements only. Not all clones are present; in checked studies, unresolved V genes account for under half, and no reason is known for the remainder. V and J calls and clone size are those listed in that table; D and trimming were worked out from the DNA. The sample table holds 150,000 or so clones, of which roughly nine tenths were seen once. The ten top clones hold approximately 20% of the sample.

V and J lose 7 bases and 8 bases, and a span of 16 bases separates them. From cysteine to phenylalanine, the CDR3 is 12 amino acids long. Just CDR3 DNA is preserved here, 36 bases in frame from base 1. CDR1 and CDR2 are drawn from the germline V gene: SQVTM, ANQGSEA. Reading the label with the study, this specimen's time point is: baseline before first vaccination. Vaccinee samples were obtained from the UK trials COV001 and COV002, which included a single-blind randomized controlled phase 2/3 trial of AZD1222 (ChAdOx1 nCoV-19) in healthy adults. For TCRbeta chain sequencing, PBMC samples were collected from trial participants at day 0 and at day 28 after the second dose.

This clonotype was sampled from an adult in good health. Sequenced here: peripheral blood, sampled on day 0 of AZD1222 vaccination. The sequence joins TRBV29-1 to TRBJ2-3; the D element might be TRBD1 or TRBD2, as each aligns at 5 bases. The DNA sequence is as follows: TGCAGCGCCCCAGGGCCTGGGAGTACGCAGTATTTT. Translated, this is CSAPGPGSTQYF.